A selection of T cell receptor beta chains follows, all from one sample in a study of cytomegalovirus exposure and HLA in healthy donors. The method was immunoSEQ multiplex PCR; TCRdb's version includes in-frame clones alone and lacks a portion of them. The sample shows roughly 170,000 clones, around 82% of them seen only once. Input material: PBMCs. Source of these receptors: a male donor in good health and CMV-seronegative. Each CDR3 is given with its conserved first and last residue. D genes are given only for firm matches. Not every row has a clone size; where given, it reads once, few, many or a size class.

clone size	J gene	D gene	V gene	CDR3 protein	CDR3 DNA
-	TRBJ2-1	TRBD2	TRBV11-1	CASSPDNPGLAGDEQFF	TGTGCCAGCAGCCCGGACAACCCGGGACTAGCGGGTGATGAGCAGTTCTTC
-	TRBJ2-7	TRBD2	TRBV7-6	CASSLAGGPGEQYF	TGTGCCAGCAGCTTAGCGGGAGGGCCGGGCGAGCAGTACTTC
-	TRBJ1-1	TRBD1	TRBV7-8	CASSFGTGATNTEAFF	TGTGCCAGCAGCTTTGGGACAGGGGCAACGAACACTGAAGCTTTCTTT
-	TRBJ1-1	-	TRBV18	CASSQGYTEAFF	TGTGCCAGCTCACAGGGGTACACTGAAGCTTTCTTT
-	TRBJ2-7	TRBD1	TRBV9	CASSVGTGNYEQYF	TGTGCCAGCAGCGTCGGGACAGGAAACTACGAGCAGTACTTC
few	TRBJ1-1	-	TRBV6-5	CASSYSRQPNTEAFF	TGTGCCAGCAGTTACTCGCGTCAACCGAACACTGAAGCTTTCTTT
-	TRBJ2-7	-	TRBV5-1	CASSLAVGYEQYF	TGCGCCAGCAGCTTGGCCGTCGGCTACGAGCAGTACTTC
-	TRBJ1-6	-	TRBV29-1	CSVPGEGNSPLHF	TGCAGCGTACCAGGGGAGGGTAATTCACCCCTCCACTTT
-	TRBJ1-2	-	TRBV29-1	CSVGTINGYTF	TGCAGCGTCGGGACAATTAATGGCTACACCTTC
-	TRBJ2-7	-	TRBV29-1	CSVAVVGLEQYF	TGCAGCGTCGCCGTGGTCGGGTTGGAGCAGTACTTC
-	TRBJ2-7	TRBD1	TRBV6-6	CATEGQGSHEQYF	TGTGCCACCGAGGGACAGGGGAGCCACGAGCAGTACTTC
-	TRBJ2-7	TRBD1	TRBV6-1	CASTGTGVYEQYF	TGTGCCAGCACAGGGACAGGGGTGTACGAGCAGTACTTC
few	TRBJ1-6	TRBD1	TRBV6-5	CASRQGSSPLHF	TGTGCCAGCCGACAGGGGAGTTCACCCCTCCACTTT
-	TRBJ2-4	TRBD1	TRBV2	CAVDRGYAKNIQYF	TGTGCAGTGGACAGGGGCTACGCCAAAAACATTCAGTACTTC
-	TRBJ2-1	TRBD2	TRBV7-8	CASSLVAGRGMGEQFF	TGTGCCAGCAGCTTAGTCGCCGGGAGGGGTATGGGTGAGCAGTTCTTC
-	TRBJ1-4	-	TRBV15	CATSRDSGGATNEKLFF	TGTGCCACCAGCAGAGATAGCGGGGGCGCGACTAATGAAAAACTGTTTTTT
-	TRBJ1-3	TRBD1	TRBV6-5	CASSRQGPSGNTIYF	TGTGCCAGCAGTCGACAGGGGCCCTCTGGAAACACCATATATTTT
-	TRBJ1-1	TRBD1	TRBV7-9	CASSSQRQGGTEAFF	TGTGCCAGCAGCTCCCAACGACAGGGTGGGACTGAAGCTTTCTTT
-	TRBJ2-1	TRBD2	TRBV28	CASRPDGGRAPYNEQFF	TGTGCCAGCAGACCCGATGGGGGGAGGGCCCCCTACAATGAGCAGTTCTTC
-	TRBJ2-3	-	TRBV11-2	CASSLVSLTVTQYF	TGTGCCAGCAGCTTAGTGTCCTTAACGGTTACGCAGTATTTT
-	TRBJ2-3	TRBD1	TRBV18	CASSRTSGGASDTQYF	TGTGCCAGCTCACGAACATCAGGGGGCGCATCAGATACGCAGTATTTT
-	TRBJ2-7	TRBD2	TRBV9	CASSVEAAGGYEQYF	TGTGCCAGCAGCGTAGAGGCAGCGGGAGGGTACGAGCAGTACTTC
-	TRBJ1-1	-	TRBV27	CASSFGGGWAEAFF	TGTGCCAGCAGTTTCGGGGGGGGCTGGGCTGAAGCTTTCTTT
-	TRBJ2-3	-	TRBV7-8	CASSPGAHRGDTQYF	TGTGCCAGCAGCCCCGGAGCGCACCGGGGAGATACGCAGTATTTT
-	TRBJ1-1	TRBD1	TRBV14	CASSQGTGTEAFF	TGTGCCAGCAGCCAAGGGACAGGGACTGAAGCTTTCTTT
-	TRBJ2-7	-	TRBV7-2	CASSEQGREQYF	TGTGCCAGCAGCGAACAGGGGAGGGAGCAGTACTTC
-	TRBJ2-5	-	TRBV5-1	CASSLGASRSETQYF	TGCGCCAGCAGCTTAGGGGCCAGTAGGTCGGAGACCCAGTACTTC
-	TRBJ2-3	-	TRBV14	CASSQDVPADTQYF	TGTGCCAGCAGCCAAGATGTCCCCGCGGATACGCAGTATTTT
once	TRBJ1-4	-	TRBV7-9	CASSQLKGISEKLFF	TGTGCCAGCAGCCAACTAAAGGGGATCTCCGAAAAACTGTTTTTT
-	TRBJ2-3	TRBD2	TRBV19	CASRAGADTQYF	TGTGCCAGCCGAGCGGGAGCAGATACGCAGTATTTT
-	TRBJ2-5	-	TRBV9	CASSLDRASGEQYF	TGTGCCAGCAGCCTGGACAGGGCGAGCGGGGAGCAGTACTTC
few	TRBJ2-4	-	TRBV6-1	CASRGAGLAKNIQYF	TGTGCCAGCAGGGGGGCAGGGTTGGCCAAAAACATTCAGTACTTC
few	TRBJ1-4	-	TRBV19	CASLNPQGKLFF	TGTGCCAGCCTCAACCCCCAGGGGAAACTGTTTTTT
-	TRBJ2-1	-	TRBV9	CASSHLGGGDEQFF	TGTGCCAGCAGCCATTTGGGGGGGGGCGATGAGCAGTTCTTC
-	TRBJ1-4	-	TRBV15	CATSRGETTNEKLFF	TGTGCCACCAGCAGAGGCGAAACAACTAATGAAAAACTGTTTTTT
-	TRBJ1-5	-	TRBV20-1	CSASPNQPQHF	TGCAGTGCTAGCCCGAATCAGCCCCAGCATTTT
-	TRBJ2-5	-	TRBV19	CASSLSSVKETQYF	TGTGCCAGTAGTTTGTCTAGCGTGAAGGAGACCCAGTACTTC
-	TRBJ2-7	TRBD2	TRBV7-2	CASSQAGVGGYEQYF	TGTGCCAGCAGCCAAGCGGGAGTGGGGGGCTACGAGCAGTACTTC
-	TRBJ2-5	-	TRBV5-1	CASSLRTAQETQYF	TGCGCCAGCAGCTTACGGACAGCTCAAGAGACCCAGTACTTC
-	TRBJ2-3	TRBD2	TRBV7-3	CASSVAGGFTDTQYF	TGTGCCAGCTCTGTAGCGGGAGGGTTCACAGATACGCAGTATTTT
-	TRBJ1-2	-	TRBV27	CASSSYRETYGYTF	TGTGCCAGCAGTTCCTATCGAGAAACCTATGGCTACACCTTC
-	TRBJ2-1	TRBD2	TRBV10-3	CAISELAGAGDEQFF	TGTGCCATCAGTGAACTAGCGGGAGCTGGGGATGAGCAGTTCTTC
-	TRBJ2-3	-	TRBV9	CASSAGVEVASGADTQYF	TGTGCCAGCAGCGCGGGGGTCGAGGTCGCGAGCGGAGCAGATACGCAGTATTTT
-	TRBJ2-7	-	TRBV5-4	CASSPSKGAYEQYF	TGTGCCAGCAGCCCCTCTAAAGGAGCCTACGAGCAGTACTTC
-	TRBJ2-5	-	TRBV29-1	CSVDPVMNPQETQYF	TGCAGCGTTGACCCCGTTATGAACCCTCAGGAGACCCAGTACTTC
-	TRBJ2-1	TRBD2	TRBV5-4	CASSTGTSGVGEQFF	TGTGCCAGCAGCACCGGGACTAGCGGGGTGGGTGAGCAGTTCTTC
-	TRBJ2-7	TRBD2	TRBV11-3	CASSSGLAGSYEQYF	TGTGCCAGCAGCTCGGGACTAGCGGGGTCCTACGAGCAGTACTTC
-	TRBJ2-2	TRBD1	TRBV28	CATKSPEGQGNTGELFF	TGTGCCACAAAAAGCCCAGAGGGACAGGGGAACACCGGGGAGCTGTTTTTT
-	TRBJ1-1	TRBD1	TRBV18	CASSPAWQGATEAFF	TGTGCCAGCTCACCGGCGTGGCAGGGGGCTACTGAAGCTTTCTTT
-	TRBJ1-1	-	TRBV6-1	CASSEVQGVAFF	TGTGCCAGCAGTGAAGTACAGGGTGTAGCTTTCTTT
-	TRBJ2-1	TRBD2	TRBV4-2	CASSQELAGEVEQFF	TGTGCCAGCAGCCAAGAACTAGCGGGAGAGGTTGAGCAGTTCTTC
-	TRBJ2-3	-	TRBV5-1	CASSAGQFYDTQYF	TGCGCCAGCAGCGCCGGACAATTTTACGATACGCAGTATTTT
-	TRBJ1-5	-	TRBV28	CASSFGFGPGQPQHF	TGTGCCAGCAGTTTTGGGTTTGGACCGGGACAGCCCCAGCATTTT
once	TRBJ2-5	-	TRBV28	CASSRIRQETQYF	TGTGCCAGCAGTCGAATACGGCAAGAGACCCAGTACTTC
-	TRBJ2-7	TRBD1	TRBV6-1	CASSVGTGLAEQYF	TGTGCCAGCAGTGTAGGGACAGGGTTGGCCGAGCAGTACTTC
-	TRBJ2-5	TRBD1	TRBV6-5	CASRDTGVRAQYF	TGTGCCAGCAGGGATACAGGGGTCAGGGCCCAGTACTTC
few	TRBJ2-2	-	TRBV7-2	CASSRTRAGNTGELFF	TGTGCCAGCAGCCGTACTCGGGCGGGAAACACCGGGGAGCTGTTTTTT
-	TRBJ2-1	-	TRBV5-1	CASSLSERGYNEQFF	TGCGCCAGCAGCCTCAGCGAGAGGGGGTACAATGAGCAGTTCTTC
-	TRBJ2-3	TRBD2	TRBV9	CASSVESSGGSTDTQYF	TGTGCCAGCAGCGTAGAATCTAGCGGGGGAAGCACAGATACGCAGTATTTT
-	TRBJ1-3	TRBD1	TRBV7-7	CASSLDRTGNTIYF	TGTGCCAGCAGCCTGGACAGGACTGGAAACACCATATATTTT